The sample holds a few counts of the clone carrying this TCR beta chain. The sample comes from a study of T-cell reconstitution after alpha-beta-depleted transplantation in children. As it was prepared, the TCRbeta library received unique molecular identifiers. TCRdb reprocessed the PCR reads via MiXCR and lists one record per CDR3 protein. Altogether about 400,000 distinct CDR3 sequences are present, roughly 22% being singletons, with the ten largest covering around 4%. This CDR3 comprises 13 residues. Trimming cost V 6 bases and J 0 bases, with 9 bases left between them. Germline CDR1 SEHNR, CDR2 FQNEAQ (reference sequence).

This receptor was taken from a human donor who donated a stem cell graft to a child with acute myeloid leukemia. The chain joins TRBV7-9 to TRBJ2-7; tentative D call: TRBD1 (6 bases). Sample: PBMCs from the stem cell graft donor, taken from the stem cell graft. CDR3 residues: CASRSDSSYEQYF. For the CDR3, the DNA is TGTGCCAGCAGATCGGACAGCTCCTACGAGCAGTACTTC. The full variable domain, in which reference TRBV7-9 and TRBJ2-7 provide the parts outside the CDR3, is DTGVSQNPRHKITKRGQNVTFRCDPISEHNRLYWYRQTLGQGPEFLTYFQNEAQLEKSRLLSDRFSAERPKGSFSTLEIQRTEQGDSAMYLCASRSDSSYEQYFGPGTRLTVT.